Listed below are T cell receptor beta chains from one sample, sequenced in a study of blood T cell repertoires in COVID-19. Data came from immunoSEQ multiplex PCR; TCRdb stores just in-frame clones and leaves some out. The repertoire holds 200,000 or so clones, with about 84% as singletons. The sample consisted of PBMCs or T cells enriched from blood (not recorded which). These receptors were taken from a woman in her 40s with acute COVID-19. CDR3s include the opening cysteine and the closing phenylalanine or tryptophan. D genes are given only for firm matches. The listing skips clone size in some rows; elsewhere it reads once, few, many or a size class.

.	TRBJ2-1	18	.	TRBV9	CASSVSPGQRASYNEQFF	TGTGCCAGCAGCGTATCCCCCGGACAGCGCGCCTCCTACAATGAGCAGTTCTTC
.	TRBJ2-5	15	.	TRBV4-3	CASSQGGGLQETQYF	TGCGCCAGCAGCCAAGGGGGCGGCCTACAAGAGACCCAGTACTTC
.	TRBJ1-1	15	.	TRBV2	CASSTEAGVATEAFF	TGTGCCAGCAGCACAGAGGCGGGGGTGGCCACTGAAGCTTTCTTT
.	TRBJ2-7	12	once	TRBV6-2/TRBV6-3	CASSYSRYEQYF	TGTGCCAGCAGTTACTCGCGGTACGAGCAGTACTTC
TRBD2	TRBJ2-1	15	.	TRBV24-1	CATSDFAGGNNEQFF	TGTGCCACCAGTGATTTCGCGGGGGGTAACAATGAGCAGTTCTTC
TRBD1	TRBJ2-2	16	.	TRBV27	CASSPGTGGATGELFF	TGTGCCAGCAGTCCAGGGACAGGGGGTGCCACCGGGGAGCTGTTTTTT
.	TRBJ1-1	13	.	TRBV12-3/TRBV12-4	CASRGRLNTEAFF	TGTGCCAGCAGGGGGCGGTTGAACACTGAAGCTTTCTTT
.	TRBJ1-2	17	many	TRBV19	CASSLSSDSQGEHGYTF	TGTGCCAGTAGCTTAAGTAGCGACTCCCAAGGAGAGCATGGCTACACCTTC
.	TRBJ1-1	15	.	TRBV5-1	CASSLAGGFATEAFF	TGCGCCAGCAGCTTGGCCGGGGGATTTGCCACTGAAGCTTTCTTT
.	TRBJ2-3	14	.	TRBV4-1	CASSQLTPLDTQYF	TGCGCCAGCAGCCAATTGACTCCCCTGGATACGCAGTATTTT
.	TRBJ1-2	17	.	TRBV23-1	CASSQFGCKPANYGYTF	TGCGCCAGCAGTCAATTTGGCTGCAAACCTGCTAACTATGGCTACACCTTC
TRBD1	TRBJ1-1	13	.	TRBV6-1	CASSDDRDTEAFF	TGTGCCAGCAGTGACGACAGGGACACTGAAGCTTTCTTT
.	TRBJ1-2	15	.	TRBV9	CASSVDDRSNYGYTF	TGTGCCAGCAGCGTAGATGACAGATCTAACTATGGCTACACCTTC
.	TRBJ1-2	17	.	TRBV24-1	CATLEPTMALLDYGYTF	TGTGCCACCTTGGAGCCAACTATGGCCCTTCTGGACTATGGCTACACCTTC
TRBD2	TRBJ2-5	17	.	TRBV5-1	CASSPGLLIVGQETQYF	TGCGCCAGCAGCCCGGGACTACTCATCGTAGGTCAAGAGACCCAGTACTTC
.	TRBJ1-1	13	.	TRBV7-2	CASSTGTFAEAFF	TGTGCCAGCAGCACCGGGACATTCGCTGAAGCTTTCTTT
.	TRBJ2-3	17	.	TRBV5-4	CASSRASGVSSTDTQYF	TGTGCCAGCAGTCGAGCGTCCGGGGTTTCTAGCACAGATACGCAGTATTTT
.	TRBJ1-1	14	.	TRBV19	CASSIRGARTEAFF	TGTGCCAGTAGTATTCGGGGGGCTAGGACTGAAGCTTTCTTT
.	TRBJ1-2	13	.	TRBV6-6	CASNPDRVYGYTF	TGTGCCAGCAATCCAGACAGAGTCTATGGCTACACCTTC
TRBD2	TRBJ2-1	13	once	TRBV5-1	CASSPRLADEQFF	TGCGCCAGCAGCCCCAGACTAGCGGATGAGCAGTTCTTC
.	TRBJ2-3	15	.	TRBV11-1	CASSLDPGSTDTQYF	TGTGCCAGCAGCTTAGATCCAGGATCCACAGATACGCAGTATTTT
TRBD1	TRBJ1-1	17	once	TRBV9	CASSSSPGQGSNTEAFF	TGTGCCAGCAGCTCTTCACCGGGACAGGGGTCGAACACTGAAGCTTTCTTT
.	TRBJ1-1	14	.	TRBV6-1	CASRPLGAGGEAFF	TGTGCCAGCAGGCCACTCGGGGCCGGGGGGGAAGCTTTCTTT
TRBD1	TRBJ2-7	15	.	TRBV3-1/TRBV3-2	CASSQSGTGGGEQYF	TGTGCCAGCAGCCAATCCGGGACAGGGGGCGGCGAGCAGTACTTC
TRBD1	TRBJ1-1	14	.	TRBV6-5	CASTYRGRRTEAFF	TGTGCCAGCACCTACAGGGGGCGCAGGACTGAAGCTTTCTTT
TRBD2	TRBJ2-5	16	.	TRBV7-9	CASSLGTSGIGETQYF	TGTGCCAGCAGCTTGGGGACTAGCGGGATTGGTGAGACCCAGTACTTC
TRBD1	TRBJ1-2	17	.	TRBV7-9	CASSRGTGGALNYGYTF	TGTGCCAGCAGCCGTGGGACAGGGGGCGCCCTCAACTATGGCTACACCTTC
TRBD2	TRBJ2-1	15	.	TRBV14	CASVAGMSSYNEQFF	TGTGCCAGCGTAGCGGGGATGAGCTCCTACAATGAGCAGTTCTTC
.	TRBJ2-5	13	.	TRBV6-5	CASSRRFGETQYF	TGTGCCAGCAGTCGTCGATTCGGGGAGACCCAGTACTTC
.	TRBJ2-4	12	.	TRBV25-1	CASGSLANIQYF	TGTGCCAGCGGATCTCTAGCGAACATTCAGTACTTC
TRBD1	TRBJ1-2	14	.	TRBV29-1	CSVEQGAWDYGYTF	TGCAGCGTTGAGCAGGGGGCCTGGGACTATGGCTACACCTTC
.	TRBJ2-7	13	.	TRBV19	CASSMGTSYEQYF	TGTGCCAGTAGCATGGGGACTTCCTACGAGCAGTACTTC
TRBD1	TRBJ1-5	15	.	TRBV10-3	CAISDSGTGESPQHF	TGTGCCATCAGTGATTCGGGGACAGGTGAATCGCCCCAGCATTTT
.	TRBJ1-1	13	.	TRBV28	CASQTGLNTEAFF	TGTGCCAGCCAAACAGGATTGAACACTGAAGCTTTCTTT
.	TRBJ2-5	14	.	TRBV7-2	CASSLARGMETQYF	TGTGCCAGCAGCTTAGCGAGGGGGATGGAGACCCAGTACTTC
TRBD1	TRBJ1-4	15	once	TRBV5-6	CASSPQGALNEKLFF	TGTGCCAGCAGCCCACAGGGGGCCCTTAATGAAAAACTGTTTTTT
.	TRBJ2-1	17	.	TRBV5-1	CASSPSLAQSSYNEQFF	TGCGCCAGCAGCCCGTCCCTAGCGCAGAGCTCCTACAATGAGCAGTTCTTC
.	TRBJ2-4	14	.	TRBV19	CASNQDIAKNIQYF	TGTGCCAGTAACCAAGACATAGCCAAAAACATTCAGTACTTC
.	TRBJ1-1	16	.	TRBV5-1	CASSLIPPRGDTEAFF	TGCGCCAGCAGCTTAATACCTCCACGGGGGGACACTGAAGCTTTCTTT
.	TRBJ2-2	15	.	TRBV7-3	CASRKSGTNTGELFF	TGTGCCAGCCGTAAGAGCGGAACGAACACCGGGGAGCTGTTTTTT
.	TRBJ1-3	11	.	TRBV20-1	CSAGSGNTIYF	TGCAGTGCTGGGAGCGGAAACACCATATATTTT
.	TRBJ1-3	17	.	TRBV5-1	CASSSGRQPPSGNTIYF	TGCGCCAGCAGCTCCGGTAGACAGCCGCCCTCTGGAAACACCATATATTTT
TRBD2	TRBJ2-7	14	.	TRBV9	CASSVEAGAYEQYF	TGTGCCAGCAGCGTAGAAGCGGGGGCCTACGAGCAGTACTTC
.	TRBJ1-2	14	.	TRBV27	CASRDSGDNYGYTF	TGTGCCAGCAGGGACTCGGGGGATAACTATGGCTACACCTTC
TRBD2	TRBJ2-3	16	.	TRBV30	CACPSWRGGGADTQYF	TGTGCCTGCCCAAGCTGGCGGGGGGGTGGGGCGGATACGCAGTATTTT
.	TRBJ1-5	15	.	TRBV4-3	CASSQDIFREQPQHF	TGCGCCAGCAGCCAAGATATTTTCCGTGAGCAGCCCCAGCATTTT
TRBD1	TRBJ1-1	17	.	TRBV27	CASSSPGTGSMNTEAFF	TGTGCCAGCAGTTCCCCGGGGACAGGGTCCATGAACACTGAAGCTTTCTTT
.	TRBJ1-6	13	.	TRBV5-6	CASSSERDSPLHF	TGTGCCAGCAGCTCCGAGAGGGATTCACCCCTCCACTTT
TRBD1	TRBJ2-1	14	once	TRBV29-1	CSVEVRQGGGEQFF	TGCAGCGTTGAAGTTAGACAGGGGGGCGGTGAGCAGTTCTTC
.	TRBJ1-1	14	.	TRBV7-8	CASSLAGSNTEAFF	TGTGCCAGCAGCTTGGCAGGGTCGAACACTGAAGCTTTCTTT
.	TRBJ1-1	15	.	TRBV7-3	CASSRLRGMISEAFF	TGTGCCAGCAGCCGACTCAGGGGTATGATTTCTGAAGCTTTCTTT
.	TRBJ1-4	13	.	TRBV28	CASIDSTNEKLFF	TGTGCCAGCATAGACAGTACTAATGAAAAACTGTTTTTT
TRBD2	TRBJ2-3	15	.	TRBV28	CASHLAGGPPDTQYF	TGTGCCAGCCACCTGGCGGGAGGGCCCCCGGATACGCAGTATTTT
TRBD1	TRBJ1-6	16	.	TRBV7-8	CASSGDRAGPVSPLHF	TGTGCCAGCAGCGGTGACAGGGCAGGTCCTGTTTCACCCCTCCACTTT
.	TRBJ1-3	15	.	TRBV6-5	CASSLGQPFVNTIYF	TGTGCCAGCAGCCTGGGACAACCGTTTGTAAACACCATATATTTT
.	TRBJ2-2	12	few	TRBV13	CASSPGVGELFF	TGTGCCAGCAGCCCGGGGGTCGGGGAGCTGTTTTTT
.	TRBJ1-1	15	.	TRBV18	CASSPPTGPNTEAFF	TGTGCCAGCTCACCGCCCACAGGGCCGAACACTGAAGCTTTCTTT
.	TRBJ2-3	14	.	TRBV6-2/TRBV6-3	CASSYGQHTDTQYF	TGTGCCAGCAGTTACGGACAACACACAGATACGCAGTATTTT
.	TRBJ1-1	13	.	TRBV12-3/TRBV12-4	CASSLEAGTEAFF	TGTGCCAGCAGTCTTGAAGCCGGCACTGAAGCTTTCTTT